This T cell receptor (beta chain) came from a study of shared clonotypes between healthy human individuals. Study-wide results and limits: Sequencing depth was predicted to influence how clonotypes are shared among donors. Among the subsets, naive ones generally showed larger estimated richness than memory ones.

As to this clone: Its antigen remains unknown.

This table comes from immunoSEQ multiplex PCR, and its TCRdb copy is limited to in-frame clones, with some not included. The sample yields about 2 million clones, approximately 94% seen once. CD45RO negativity and positive selection for CCR7 defined naive CD8 cells, a population that excluded terminally differentiated effector memory CD45RA+ cells. The sample comprised naive CD8+ T cells sorted from blood. The origin of this receptor is a man aged 18 to 29 in good health.

The CDR3 region is CASSIFLAVPYEQYF. The CDR3 DNA sequence: TGTGCCAGTAGTATCTTCCTAGCGGTACCCTACGAGCAGTACTTC. The V gene is TRBV19, the J gene TRBJ2-7; TRBD2 aligns across 7 bases. Germline V gene lookup returns CDR1 LNHDA and CDR2 SQIVND (reference sequence). V trimming: 3 bases; J trimming: 2 bases; junction bases outside the gene matches: 7. This CDR3 region has 15 residues.